These 11 T cell receptor beta chains share one sample of origin, sequenced in a study of human T cells and chemical hapten exposure. Each CDR3 protein gets one entry after TCRdb re-called the RACE reads with MiXCR. The sample lists roughly 380,000 distinct CDR3 sequences, approximately 5.1% occurring once. Time point denoted: pre-sensitization, week 0. The treatment: therapeutic diphenylcyclopropenone sensitization with weekly scalp DPC. The sequences come from whole blood, collected in connection with sensitization to the hapten diphenylcyclopropenone (DPC). The receptors here all came from a woman aged 45-60 years with alopecia areata. Some clones in this sample may be carry-over from other donors' samples.

The table lists this clonotype with many counts. This chain connects TRBV27 to TRBJ1-2; D is uncertain. Germline V lookup: CDR1 MNHEY, CDR2 SMNVEV (reference sequence). The CDR3 runs 13 residues. V lost 6 bases and J 0 bases, leaving 8 bases between the germline ends. The CDR3 DNA reads as TGTGCCAGCAGCCTACGACCTAACTATGGCTACACCTTC. Residues: CASSLRPNYGYTF.

This clonotype was counted ten times or more. The rearrangement links TRBV28 to TRBJ1-5, with 8 bases lining up with TRBD1. Germline CDR1 is MDHEN and CDR2 is SYDVKM. J was trimmed by 3 bases and V by 5 bases; bases with no gene match: 9. The CDR3 runs 16 residues. In nucleotides, the CDR3 is TGTGCCAGCAGTCCGGTCGGACAGGGAAACAATCAGCCCCAGCATTTT. This codes for CASSPVGQGNNQPQHF.

This clonotype has a handful of counts. This chain links TRBV6-2 or TRBV6-3 with TRBJ2-1; possible D gene TRBD2, 5 bases. The germline gives CDR1 MNHEY, CDR2 SVGEGT. CDR3 length equals 15 residues. V was trimmed by 1 base and J by 9 bases, leaving 16 bases between them. The CDR3 DNA reads as TGTGCCAGCAGTTACTTGCCGAGGGAGTCCAGTGAGCAGTTCTTC. Its protein product is CASSYLPRESSEQFF.

This clonotype turned up a few times. The gene calls are TRBV14 and TRBJ2-2; D ambiguous. Trimming removed 4 bases from V and 6 bases from J, with 12 bases in between. The CDR3 is 14 amino acids. CDR1 and CDR2 (germline): SGHDN, FVKESK. Here the CDR3 reads CASSLVFQAGELFF. The DNA for the CDR3 is TGTGCCAGCAGCCTGGTGTTTCAGGCCGGGGAGCTGTTTTTT.

This clonotype was counted ten times or more. V is TRBV6-5 and J is TRBJ2-7; weak D call: TRBD1 (5 bases). Between the trimmed V and J ends, which lost 4 bases and 7 bases, there was a span of 11 bases. The CDR3 is 12 amino acids. CDR1 is MNHEY and CDR2 is SVGAGI in the germline V gene. DNA for the CDR3: TGTGCCAGCAGTTCAACAGGCCGTGAGCAGTACTTC. It specifies CASSSTGREQYF.

A few counts support this clonotype. The V and J genes are TRBV20-1 and TRBJ2-7, with D unresolved. V was pared by 5 bases and J by 6 bases, with 5 bases between. Germline V lookup: CDR1 DFQATT, CDR2 SNEGSKA (reference sequence). This CDR3 comprises 9 residues. The DNA of the CDR3 is TGCAGTGCTTCGACCGAGCAGTACTTC. This gives the protein CSASTEQYF.

This clonotype occurred a few times. A junction boundary mismatches the germline segment, possibly from a read error. The V and J genes are TRBV6-2 or TRBV6-3 and TRBJ1-6, with D unclear. Germline V gene sequence: CDR1 MNHEY, CDR2 SVGEGT. This CDR3 is 14 amino acids long. This CDR3 reads CASSYFTYNSPLHF. CDR3 DNA: TGTGCCAGCAGTTACTTCACCTACAATTCACCCCTCCACTTT.

This clonotype was seen only a few times. The rearrangement joins TRBV6-6 to TRBJ2-4; 11 bases agree with TRBD2. This CDR3 has 16 amino acids. After removal of 6 bases from V and 3 bases from J, the junction contained 7 bases not matched to a gene. Germline assignment: CDR1 MNHNY and CDR2 SVGAGI (reference sequence). CDR3 sequence reads: CASSYGTSGDKNIQYF. CDR3 nucleotide sequence: TGTGCCAGCAGCTACGGGACTAGCGGAGACAAAAACATTCAGTACTTC.

This clonotype turned up a few times. The rearrangement joins TRBV6-2 or TRBV6-3 to TRBJ1-1; D might be TRBD1 (5 bases). CDR3 length equals 17 residues. V was clipped by 7 bases and J by 1 base, with 22 bases between them. Germline V gene lookup returns CDR1 MNHEY and CDR2 SVGEGT. CDR3 in amino acids: CASTSPGGQPSNTEAFF. CDR3 coding DNA: TGTGCCAGCACCTCACCCGGCGGACAACCTTCGAACACTGAAGCTTTCTTT.

This clonotype was detected only a few times. The J gene is TRBJ1-3, the V gene TRBV9; the match to TRBD1 covers 9 bases. Losses at the gene ends were 3 bases for V and 3 bases for J; bases not matched to a gene: 10. Per germline, CDR1 SGDLS and CDR2 YYNGEE. This CDR3 has 17 residues. CDR3 amino acids: CASSGTTGGHGGNTIYF. The CDR3 nucleotides are TGTGCCAGCAGCGGTACCACAGGGGGCCACGGTGGAAACACCATATATTTT. The whole variable domain, remainder taken from reference TRBV9 and TRBJ1-3, is DSGVTQTPKHLITATGQRVTLRCSPRSGDLSVYWYQQSLDQGLQFLIQYYNGEERAKGNILERFSAQQFPDLHSELNLSSLELGDSALYFCASSGTTGGHGGNTIYFGEGSWLTVV.

This clonotype was picked up many times. This chain links TRBV30 with TRBJ1-1, with TRBD1 identical over 7 bases. V was clipped by 3 bases and J by 3 bases; unmatched bases: 1. In germline, CDR1 is GTSNPN, CDR2 SVGIG (reference sequence). CDR3 length: 12 residues. The CDR3 is CAWSRGDTEAFF. CDR3 coding DNA: TGTGCCTGGAGCAGGGGGGACACTGAAGCTTTCTTT.